The sequence of this T cell receptor (beta chain) was determined in a study of blood T cell repertoires in COVID-19. About the research overall: Researchers got acute and convalescent COVID-19 samples from the United States, Italy and Spain. PBMCs, B-cell-depleted T cells, or T cells provided the cDNA or gDNA that made up the material.

Per the authors' pipeline: Amplifying reference gene primers gave estimates of nucleated cell counts. The data were produced by immunoSEQ multiplex PCR, yet TCRdb's version contains in-frame clones alone and is incomplete. The D gene and trimming were derived from the DNA, and the V and J assignments and clone size from that table. Here the sample spans 150,000 to 190,000 clones, over 60% being singletons. The origin of this receptor is a woman at least 80 years old with acute or convalescent COVID-19. The sample consisted of peripheral blood.

Here the CDR3 reads CASSRRAQPTSNEQFF. As DNA, the CDR3 is TGTGCCAGCAGCCGTAGAGCTCAACCTACGTCCAATGAGCAGTTCTTC. This sequence joins TRBV9 and TRBJ2-1; D is uncertain. The CDR3 runs to 16 residues. V lost 4 bases to trimming and J lost 6 bases, with 20 bases between them. CDR1 and CDR2 (germline): SGDLS, YYNGEE.